The 18 T cell receptor beta chains in this list originate from one sample, sequenced in a study of blood T cell repertoires in COVID-19. Libraries were prepared by immunoSEQ multiplex PCR; TCRdb keeps only in-frame clonotypes and omits some of them. The sample includes 250,000 or so clones, about 89% of them seen just once. Sequences were obtained from peripheral blood. The receptor set was obtained from a man between 35 and 55 years old with active or convalescent COVID-19.

The rearrangement uses TRBV29-1 and TRBJ2-7; TRBD2 matches 7 bases. The CDR3 is made up of 14 amino acids. The ends lost 4 bases at V and 0 bases at J; junction bases unmatched: 6. CDR1 and CDR2 from the germline V gene are SQVTM and ANQGSEA. The CDR3 region has the DNA TGCAGCGTTGGGGCGAGCGGGAACTCCTACGAGCAGTACTTC. It translates to CSVGASGNSYEQYF.

The V and J genes are TRBV2 and TRBJ1-2; D remains unclear. V was cut by 6 bases and J by 4 bases, with 6 bases left in between. This CDR3 spans 11 amino acids. Germline CDR1 and CDR2: SNHLY and FYNNEI. The CDR3 DNA reads TGTGCCAGCAGGGCCTCCTATGGCTACACCTTC. Its protein is CASRASYGYTF.

The chain carries TRBV9 and TRBJ2-7, with TRBD1 as a possible D gene (5 bases). The germline V gene has CDR1 SGDLS and CDR2 YYNGEE. V was shortened by 2 bases and J by 2 bases, with 8 bases between the two germline ends. The CDR3 length is 13 residues. Here the CDR3 DNA reads TGTGCCAGCAGCGTGGACACAACCTACGAGCAGTACTTC. Residues: CASSVDTTYEQYF.

V is TRBV28 and J is TRBJ1-2; 7 bases line up with TRBD1. Germline CDR1 reads MDHEN; CDR2 reads SYDVKM. The CDR3 runs 15 residues. Germline trimming cut 4 bases from V and 7 bases from J; bases unmatched to any gene: 12. The CDR3 nucleotides are TGTGCCAGCAGTTCACAGGGGCCATTAGGACGTGGCTACACCTTC. The encoded protein is CASSSQGPLGRGYTF.

The rearrangement uses TRBV5-4 and TRBJ2-1; TRBD2 aligns across 10 bases. The trim removed 2 bases at V and 10 bases at J, leaving 6 bases unmatched. The CDR3 has 14 residues. Germline V gene sequence: CDR1 SGHNT, CDR2 YYREEE (reference sequence). The CDR3 DNA is TGTGCCAGCAGCTTCTACAGCGGGAGGGCCGAGCAGTTCTTC. Protein: CASSFYSGRAEQFF. The complete variable domain, with remaining parts taken from reference TRBV5-4 and TRBJ2-1, reads ETGVTQSPTHLIKTRGQQVTLRCSSQSGHNTVSWYQQALGQGPQFIFQYYREEENGRGNFPPRFSGLQFPNYSSELNVNALELDDSALYLCASSFYSGRAEQFFGPGTRLTVL.

The rearrangement uses TRBV19 and TRBJ1-5; D is unclear. V lost 3 bases and J lost 15, with 12 bases in between. Germline V CDR1 and CDR2: LNHDA, SQIVND (reference sequence). CDR3 length: 11 amino acids. CDR3 nucleotide sequence: TGTGCCAGTAGTATCGGGCGGAGGTGGCATTTT. Translating it yields CASSIGRRWHF.

CDR3 residues: CASSPFRGTEAFF. In DNA, the CDR3 is TGTGCCAGCAGCCCCTTTCGCGGCACTGAAGCTTTCTTT. The genes are TRBV7-9 and TRBJ1-1; no clear D. The CDR3 is made up of 13 amino acids. The germline V gene encodes CDR1 SEHNR and CDR2 FQNEAQ (reference sequence). Trimming took off 5 bases at V and 4 bases at J, with 11 bases between the two ends.

This clone came up once. The chain recombines TRBV9 with TRBJ2-3, with 8 nucleotides matching TRBD1. Trimming removed 3 bases from V and 6 bases from J; junction bases left unmatched: 12. The CDR3 loop spans 16 amino acids. Germline lookup yields CDR1 SGDLS and CDR2 YYNGEE. The CDR3 bases are TGTGCCAGCAGCGGTCCGGGGACAGGTTTGGCGGATACGCAGTATTTT. This codes for CASSGPGTGLADTQYF.

On this clone itself: The germline gene is not matched at one end of the junction; a read error may be the cause. The J gene is TRBJ2-5, the V gene TRBV7-7; TRBD2 might be the D (5 bases). Germline values: CDR1 SSHAT, CDR2 FNYEAQ (reference sequence). This CDR3 spans 15 amino acids. The CDR3 region is CASSLESGMRETQYF. The CDR3 DNA reads TGTGCTAGCAGCTTAGAGTCCGGGATGCGGGAGACCCAGTACTTC.

This chain connects TRBV10-3 to TRBJ2-3; tentatively, D is TRBD1 (5 bases). The germline V gene encodes CDR1 ENHRY and CDR2 SYGVKD. CDR3 length: 14 residues. Trimming took off 6 bases at V and 0 bases at J, with 10 bases between the two ends. The chain's CDR3 is CAIRPTDSTDTQYF. CDR3 DNA sequence: TGTGCCATCAGGCCGACAGACAGCACAGATACGCAGTATTTT.

The chain couples TRBV5-4 to TRBJ2-2, with TRBD1 matching 8 bases. J was trimmed by 4 bases and V by 4 bases; bases with no gene match: 9. CDR3 length: 16 residues. CDR1 and CDR2 (germline): SGHNT, YYREEE (reference sequence). This CDR3 is CASSHGQGRSTGELFF. DNA of the CDR3: TGTGCCAGCAGCCACGGACAGGGTCGGAGCACCGGGGAGCTGTTTTTT.

The genes are TRBV7-6 and TRBJ2-7; 12 bases line up with TRBD2. There are 16 residues in the CDR3. Germline values: CDR1 SGHVS, CDR2 FNYEAQ. V trimming: 4 bases; J trimming: 5 bases; junction bases outside the gene matches: 9. The CDR3 loop reads CASSSVLAGGPDEQYF. CDR3 DNA sequence: TGTGCCAGCAGCTCAGTTCTAGCGGGAGGGCCTGACGAGCAGTACTTC.

The J gene is TRBJ2-7, the V gene TRBV5-4; TRBD2 is a possible D gene (6 bases). This CDR3 comprises 16 residues. Trimming left V 4 bases short and J 3 bases short, with 20 bases between. Germline-derived CDR1 and CDR2 are SGHNT and YYREEE (reference sequence). CDR3 in DNA: TGTGCCAGCAGCAGTCGACCTTCGGGGGATATCTACGAGCAGTACTTC. Its translation: CASSSRPSGDIYEQYF.

V gene TRBV5-1 combines with J gene TRBJ2-1, with D perhaps matching TRBD2 (6 bases). The CDR3 has 14 residues. The V end lost 3 bases, the J end lost 7 bases, and 14 bases lay between the germline ends. Per germline, CDR1 SGHRS and CDR2 YFSETQ. Written as DNA, the CDR3 is TGCGCCAGCAGCTCCCGACTAGACCCGAATGAGCAGTTCTTC. It codes for CASSSRLDPNEQFF.

The table lists this clone with a few counts. The rearrangement joins TRBV7-8 to TRBJ2-7; 7 bases fit TRBD1. V was clipped by 5 bases and J by 2 bases; unmatched bases: 3. CDR1 SGHVS and CDR2 FQNEAQ come from the germline V gene. The CDR3 has 13 residues. CDR3 sequence (DNA): TGTGCCAGCAGCCGGGACAGTACCTACGAGCAGTACTTC. Amino acids: CASSRDSTYEQYF. The full variable domain, rest sourced from reference TRBV7-8 and TRBJ2-7, is GAGVSQSPRYKVAKRGQDVALRCDPISGHVSLFWYQQALGQGPEFLTYFQNEAQLDKSGLPSDRFFAERPEGSVSTLKIQRTQQEDSAVYLCASSRDSTYEQYFGPGTRLTVT.

V usage is TRBV19 and J usage is TRBJ2-2; D perhaps matches TRBD2 (5 bases). The germline gives CDR1 LNHDA, CDR2 SQIVND (reference sequence). The CDR3 consists of 16 residues. The V and J ends lost 6 bases and 4 bases respectively, with 18 bases between them. The CDR3 DNA sequence: TGTGCCAGTAGGGGGTTGGTCGGGATTATCACCGGGGAGCTGTTTTTT. The encoded protein is CASRGLVGIITGELFF.

The CDR3 DNA reads TGTGCCATCAGTAGAACAGGGAGCCAAGAGACCCAGTACTTC. Translated: CAISRTGSQETQYF. This chain uses TRBV10-3 with TRBJ2-5; D perhaps matches TRBD1 (6 bases). Trimming pared 5 bases from V and 1 base from J, leaving 11 bases between. CDR1 and CDR2 (germline): ENHRY, SYGVKD. This CDR3 region has 14 residues.

V and J are TRBV4-1 and TRBJ2-2, with 8 bases lining up with TRBD1. The CDR3 is made up of 18 amino acids. V was pared by 0 bases and J by 1 base, with 7 bases of the junction left unmatched. CDR1 is MGHRA, CDR2 YSYEKL, per germline. This CDR3 is CASSQEAQGARNTGELFF. The CDR3 region has the DNA TGCGCCAGCAGCCAAGAGGCCCAGGGGGCAAGGAACACCGGGGAGCTGTTTTTT.